The present T cell receptor beta chain was sequenced within a study of OX40 agonist ivuxolimab in advanced cancers. At the level of the study: Every 2 weeks, ivuxolimab was infused into the patients intravenously at between 0.01 and 10 mg/kg. Of the participants, about 40% had some prior anti-PD-1, anti-PD-L1 or anti-CTLA-4 therapy, which was allowed.

The repertoire was sequenced with immunoSEQ multiplex PCR; TCRdb's copy has only in-frame clones and lacks some. The table shows 45,000 to 50,000 clones, with under 95% occurring only once. As regards this clone: Antigen specificity is unknown.

The investigators sampled blood at baseline, at cycle 4 day 1, and at cycle 7 day 1. Study conclusions and caveats: Still undetermined is the antigen specificity of the expanded peripheral T cells.

The CDR3 covers 16 residues. Trimming removed 5 bases at V and 0 bases at J, with 16 bases between. The V gene's germline CDR1 is SGHVS and CDR2 FNYEAQ. The sequencing used CD4+ or CD8+ T cells sorted from blood, collected in a trial of the OX40 agonist ivuxolimab. The chain joins TRBV7-6 to TRBJ2-5; D may be TRBD2 (6 bases). The origin of this receptor is an adult with an advanced solid tumor such as melanoma, head and neck, liver or kidney cancer. This CDR3 reads CASSAGLSLYQETQYF. The DNA of the CDR3 is TGTGCCAGCAGCGCCGGACTATCCCTGTACCAAGAGACCCAGTACTTC. The complete variable domain, with remaining parts taken from reference TRBV7-6 and TRBJ2-5, reads GAGVSQSPRYKVTKRGQDVALRCDPISGHVSLYWYRQALGQGPEFLTYFNYEAQQDKSGLPNDRFSAERPEGSISTLTIQRTEQRDSAMYRCASSAGLSLYQETQYFGPGTRLLVL.